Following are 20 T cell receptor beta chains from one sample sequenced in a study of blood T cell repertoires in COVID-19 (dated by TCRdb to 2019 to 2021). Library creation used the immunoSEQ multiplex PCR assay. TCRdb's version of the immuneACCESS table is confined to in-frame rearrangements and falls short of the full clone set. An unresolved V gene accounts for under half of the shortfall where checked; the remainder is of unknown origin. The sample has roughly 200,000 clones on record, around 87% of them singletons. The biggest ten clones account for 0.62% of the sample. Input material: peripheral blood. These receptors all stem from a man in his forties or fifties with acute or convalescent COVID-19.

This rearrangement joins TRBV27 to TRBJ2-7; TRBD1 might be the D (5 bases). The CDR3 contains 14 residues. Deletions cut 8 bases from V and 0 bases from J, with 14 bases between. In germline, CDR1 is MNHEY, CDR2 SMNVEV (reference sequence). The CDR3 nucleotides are TGTGCCAGCGGACAAGTCATTACCTCCTACGAGCAGTACTTC. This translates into CASGQVITSYEQYF.

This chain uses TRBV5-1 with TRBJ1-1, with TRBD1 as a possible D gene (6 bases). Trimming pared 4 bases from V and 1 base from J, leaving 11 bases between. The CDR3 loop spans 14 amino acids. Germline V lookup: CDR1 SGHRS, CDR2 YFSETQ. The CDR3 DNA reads TGCGCCAGCAGCGTGACAGGAGAGAACACTGAAGCTTTCTTT. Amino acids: CASSVTGENTEAFF.

The CDR3 coding sequence is TGTGCCAGCAGCGCCAGGGGTGAGACCTACAATGAGCAGTTCTTC. Translation gives CASSARGETYNEQFF. This chain links TRBV9 with TRBJ2-1; D may be TRBD1 (6 bases). The germline gives CDR1 SGDLS, CDR2 YYNGEE. The CDR3 loop spans 15 amino acids. Trimming removed 3 bases at V and 2 bases at J, with 12 bases between. Drawing the rest from reference TRBV9 and TRBJ2-1, the complete variable domain is DSGVTQTPKHLITATGQRVTLRCSPRSGDLSVYWYQQSLDQGLQFLIQYYNGEERAKGNILERFSAQQFPDLHSELNLSSLELGDSALYFCASSARGETYNEQFFGPGTRLTVL.

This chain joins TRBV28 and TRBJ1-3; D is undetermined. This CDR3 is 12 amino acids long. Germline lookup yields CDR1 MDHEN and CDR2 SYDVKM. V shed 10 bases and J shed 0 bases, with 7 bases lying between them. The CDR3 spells CATISSGNTIYF. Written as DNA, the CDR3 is TGTGCCACAATTAGCTCTGGAAACACCATATATTTT.

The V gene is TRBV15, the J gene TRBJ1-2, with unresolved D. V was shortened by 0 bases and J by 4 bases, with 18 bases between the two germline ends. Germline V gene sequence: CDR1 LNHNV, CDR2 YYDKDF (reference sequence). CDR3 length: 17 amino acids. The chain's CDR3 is CATSREEDLSSLYGYTF. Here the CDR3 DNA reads TGTGCCACCAGCAGAGAGGAGGACCTTAGTTCACTCTATGGCTACACCTTC.

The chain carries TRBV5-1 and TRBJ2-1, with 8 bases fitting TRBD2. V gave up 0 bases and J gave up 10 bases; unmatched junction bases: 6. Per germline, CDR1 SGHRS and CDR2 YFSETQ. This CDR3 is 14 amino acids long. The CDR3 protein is CASSLVGGGPEQFF. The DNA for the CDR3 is TGCGCCAGCAGCTTGGTCGGGGGGGGCCCCGAGCAGTTCTTC. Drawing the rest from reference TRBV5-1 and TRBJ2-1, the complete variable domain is KAGVTQTPRYLIKTRGQQVTLSCSPISGHRSVSWYQQTPGQGLQFLFEYFSETQRNKGNFPGRFSGRQFSNSRSEMNVSTLELGDSALYLCASSLVGGGPEQFFGPGTRLTVL.

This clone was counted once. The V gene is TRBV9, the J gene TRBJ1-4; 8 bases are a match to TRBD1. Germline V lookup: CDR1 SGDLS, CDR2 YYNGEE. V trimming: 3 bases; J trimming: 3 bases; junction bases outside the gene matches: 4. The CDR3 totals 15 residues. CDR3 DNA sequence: TGTGCCAGCAGCGACGGACAGGGATCTAATGAAAAACTGTTTTTT. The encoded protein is CASSDGQGSNEKLFF. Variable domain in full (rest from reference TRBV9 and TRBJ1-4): DSGVTQTPKHLITATGQRVTLRCSPRSGDLSVYWYQQSLDQGLQFLIQYYNGEERAKGNILERFSAQQFPDLHSELNLSSLELGDSALYFCASSDGQGSNEKLFFGSGTQLSVL.

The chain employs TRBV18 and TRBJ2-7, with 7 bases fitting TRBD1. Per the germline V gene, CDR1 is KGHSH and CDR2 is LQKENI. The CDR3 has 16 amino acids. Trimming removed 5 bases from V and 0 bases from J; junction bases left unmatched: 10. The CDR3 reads CASSLRPDRSSYEQYF. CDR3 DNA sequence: TGTGCCAGCTCATTACGACCGGACAGGAGCTCCTACGAGCAGTACTTC.

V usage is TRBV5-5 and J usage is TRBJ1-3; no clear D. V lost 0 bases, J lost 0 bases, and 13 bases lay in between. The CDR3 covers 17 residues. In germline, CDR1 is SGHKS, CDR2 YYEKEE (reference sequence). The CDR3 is CASSLGTFQSSGNTIYF. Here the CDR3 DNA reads TGTGCCAGCAGCTTGGGGACTTTCCAGAGCTCTGGAAACACCATATATTTT. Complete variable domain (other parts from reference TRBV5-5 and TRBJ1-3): DAGVTQSPTHLIKTRGQQVTLRCSPISGHKSVSWYQQVLGQGPQFIFQYYEKEERGRGNFPDRFSARQFPNYSSELNVNALLLGDSALYLCASSLGTFQSSGNTIYFGEGSWLTVV.

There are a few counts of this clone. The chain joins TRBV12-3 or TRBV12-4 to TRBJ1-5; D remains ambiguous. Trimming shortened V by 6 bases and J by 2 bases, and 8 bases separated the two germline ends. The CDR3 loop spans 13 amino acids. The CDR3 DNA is TGTGCCAGCAGCCCCGGAGGCAATCAGCCCCAGCATTTT. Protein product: CASSPGGNQPQHF.

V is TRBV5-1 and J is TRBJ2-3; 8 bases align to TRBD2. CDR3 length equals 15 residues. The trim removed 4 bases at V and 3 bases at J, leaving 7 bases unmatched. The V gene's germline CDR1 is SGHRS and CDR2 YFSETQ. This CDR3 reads CASSTTSGKTDTQYF. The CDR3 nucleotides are TGCGCCAGCAGCACCACTAGCGGCAAAACAGATACGCAGTATTTT. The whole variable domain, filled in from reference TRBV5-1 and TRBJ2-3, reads KAGVTQTPRYLIKTRGQQVTLSCSPISGHRSVSWYQQTPGQGLQFLFEYFSETQRNKGNFPGRFSGRQFSNSRSEMNVSTLELGDSALYLCASSTTSGKTDTQYFGPGTRLTVL.

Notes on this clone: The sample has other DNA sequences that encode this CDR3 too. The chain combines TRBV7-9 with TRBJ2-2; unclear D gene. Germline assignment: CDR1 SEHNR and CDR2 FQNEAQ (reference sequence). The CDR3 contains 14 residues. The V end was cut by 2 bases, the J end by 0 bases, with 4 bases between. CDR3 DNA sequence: TGTGCCAGCAGCTTATTATCGAACACCGGGGAGCTGTTTTTT. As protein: CASSLLSNTGELFF.

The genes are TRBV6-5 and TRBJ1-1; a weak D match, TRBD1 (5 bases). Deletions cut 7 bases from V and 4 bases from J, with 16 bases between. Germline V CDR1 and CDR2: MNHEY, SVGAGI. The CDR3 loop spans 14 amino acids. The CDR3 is CASTLGGDFTEAFF. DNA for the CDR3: TGTGCCAGCACGTTGGGTGGGGACTTCACTGAAGCTTTCTTT.

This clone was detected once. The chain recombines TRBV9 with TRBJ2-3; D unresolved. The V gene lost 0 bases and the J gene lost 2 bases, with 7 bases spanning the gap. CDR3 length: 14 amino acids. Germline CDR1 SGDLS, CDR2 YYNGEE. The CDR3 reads CASSVAVTTDTQYF. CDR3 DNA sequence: TGTGCCAGCAGCGTAGCGGTCACCACAGATACGCAGTATTTT.

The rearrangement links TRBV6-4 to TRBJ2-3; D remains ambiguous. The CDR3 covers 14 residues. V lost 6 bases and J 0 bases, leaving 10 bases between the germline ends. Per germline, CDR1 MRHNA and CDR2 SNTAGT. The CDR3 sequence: CASSIQPSTDTQYF. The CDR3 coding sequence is TGTGCCAGCAGCATACAACCTAGCACAGATACGCAGTATTTT.

The DNA of the CDR3 is TGTGCCAGCAGCGCCTGGGGGGGCGCCTACGAGCAGTACTTC. This gives the protein CASSAWGGAYEQYF. The chain carries TRBV6-5 and TRBJ2-7, with a tentative D call TRBD2 (7 bases). The CDR3 runs to 14 residues. The germline CDR1 and CDR2 sequences are MNHEY and SVGAGI. V dropped 6 bases and J dropped 2 bases, with 14 bases sitting between them.

The CDR3 DNA is TGTGCCAGCAGTTTGTTACCCCCGGGGACAGGGGATCAAGTTAACACTGAAGCTTTCTTT. As protein: CASSLLPPGTGDQVNTEAFF. The chain combines TRBV28 with TRBJ1-1, with 10 bases that match TRBD1. In germline, CDR1 is MDHEN, CDR2 SYDVKM. The trim removed 3 bases at V and 2 bases at J, leaving 18 bases unmatched. CDR3 length equals 20 residues.

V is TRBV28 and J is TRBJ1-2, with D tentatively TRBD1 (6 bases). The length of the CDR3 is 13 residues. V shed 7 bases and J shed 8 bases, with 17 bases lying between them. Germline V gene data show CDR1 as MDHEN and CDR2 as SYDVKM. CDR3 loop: CASNEWGREGYTF. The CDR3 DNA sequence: TGTGCCAGCAATGAGTGGGGGCGCGAGGGCTACACCTTC.

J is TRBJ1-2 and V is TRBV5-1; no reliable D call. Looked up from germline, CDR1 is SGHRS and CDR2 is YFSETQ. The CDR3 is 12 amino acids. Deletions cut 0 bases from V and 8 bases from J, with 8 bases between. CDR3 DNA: TGCGCCAGCAGCTTGGGTCCCGTGGGCTACACCTTC. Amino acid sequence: CASSLGPVGYTF.

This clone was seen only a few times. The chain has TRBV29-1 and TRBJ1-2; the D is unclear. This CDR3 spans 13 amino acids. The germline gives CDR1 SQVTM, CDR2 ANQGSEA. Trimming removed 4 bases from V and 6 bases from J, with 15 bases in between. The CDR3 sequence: CSVAPRLTDGYTF. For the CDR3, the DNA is TGCAGCGTTGCTCCCCGTTTGACTGATGGCTACACCTTC.